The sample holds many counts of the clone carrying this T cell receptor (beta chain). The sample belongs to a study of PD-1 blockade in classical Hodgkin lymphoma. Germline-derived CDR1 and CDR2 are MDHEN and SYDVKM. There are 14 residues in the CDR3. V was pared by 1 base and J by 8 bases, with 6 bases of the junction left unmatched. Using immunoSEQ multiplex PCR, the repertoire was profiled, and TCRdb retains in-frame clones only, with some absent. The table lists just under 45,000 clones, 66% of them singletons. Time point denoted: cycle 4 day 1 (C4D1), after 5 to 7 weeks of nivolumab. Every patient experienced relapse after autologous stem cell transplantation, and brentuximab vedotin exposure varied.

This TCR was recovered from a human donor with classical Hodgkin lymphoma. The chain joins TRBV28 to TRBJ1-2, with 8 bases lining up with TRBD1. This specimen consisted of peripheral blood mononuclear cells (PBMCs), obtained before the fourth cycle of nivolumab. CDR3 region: CASSLLAGGYGYTF. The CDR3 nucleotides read TGTGCCAGCAGTTTATTAGCAGGGGGCTACGGCTACACCTTC.